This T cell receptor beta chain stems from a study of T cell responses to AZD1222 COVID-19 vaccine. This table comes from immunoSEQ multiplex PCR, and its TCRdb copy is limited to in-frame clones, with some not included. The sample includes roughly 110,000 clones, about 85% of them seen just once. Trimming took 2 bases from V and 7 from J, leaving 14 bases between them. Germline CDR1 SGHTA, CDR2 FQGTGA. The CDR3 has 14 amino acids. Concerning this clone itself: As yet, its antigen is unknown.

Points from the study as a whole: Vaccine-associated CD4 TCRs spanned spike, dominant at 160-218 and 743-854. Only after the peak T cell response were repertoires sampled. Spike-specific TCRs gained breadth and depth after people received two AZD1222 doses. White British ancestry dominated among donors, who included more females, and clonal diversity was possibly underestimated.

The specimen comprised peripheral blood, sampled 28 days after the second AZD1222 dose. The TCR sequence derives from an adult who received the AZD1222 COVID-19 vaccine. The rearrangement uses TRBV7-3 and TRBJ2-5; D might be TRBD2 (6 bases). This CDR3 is CASSLGGGSGTQYF. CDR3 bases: TGTGCCAGCAGCTTAGGTGGGGGGAGTGGGACCCAGTACTTC.